These 7 T cell receptor beta chains originate from one sample sequenced in a study of CD8+ T cells in alopecia areata. Treatment of the sample: oral pan-JAK inhibitor, 5-10 mg twice daily. cDNA prepared by RNA extraction and subsequent reverse transcription served as the template for sequencing. Sequenced by immunoSEQ multiplex PCR; TCRdb stores in-frame clones only, minus some. Of 120,000 or so clones listed, 61% are singletons. The starting material was CD4+ T cells sorted from blood, obtained at week 4, from a patient treated with tofacitinib. Receptor source: a human donor with alopecia areata.

The genes are TRBV10-3 and TRBJ2-7, with 8 bases lining up with TRBD2. Germline CDR1 and CDR2: ENHRY and SYGVKD. V dropped 6 bases and J dropped 0; count of bases not matched to a gene: 4. This CDR3 spans 14 amino acids. Here the CDR3 reads CAIRSGGASYEQYF. The CDR3 DNA reads as TGTGCCATCAGGTCCGGGGGGGCCTCCTACGAGCAGTACTTC.

V is TRBV29-1 and J is TRBJ2-3, with D perhaps given as TRBD1 or TRBD2 (5 bases each). The CDR3 length is 15 residues. Deletions cut 3 bases from V and 3 bases from J, with 16 bases between. CDR1 and CDR2 from the germline V gene are SQVTM and ANQGSEA. CDR3 in amino acids: CSVDPGPLGTDTQYF. The CDR3 DNA follows: TGCAGCGTTGACCCGGGGCCGCTTGGAACAGATACGCAGTATTTT.

The genes are TRBV6-1 and TRBJ2-2, with 9 positions matching TRBD1. The ends lost 6 bases at V and 7 bases at J; junction bases unmatched: 6. Germline CDR1 reads MNHNS; CDR2 reads SASEGT. This CDR3 has 14 residues. CDR3 DNA: TGTGCCAGCAGGACAGGGGGGATAGGCGGGGAGCTGTTTTTT. The encoded protein is CASRTGGIGGELFF.

CDR3 nucleotides: TGTGCCAGCAGTGAAAGGTTTGAAGCTTTCTTT. Amino acid sequence: CASSERFEAFF. This chain connects TRBV2 to TRBJ1-1; D remains unclear. V lost 2 bases to trimming and J lost 7 bases, with 5 bases between them. Looked up from germline, CDR1 is SNHLY and CDR2 is FYNNEI. The CDR3 is made up of 11 amino acids. The complete variable domain, with remaining parts taken from reference TRBV2 and TRBJ1-1, reads EPEVTQTPSHQVTQMGQEVILRCVPISNHLYFYWYRQILGQKVEFLVSFYNNEISEKSEIFDDQFSVERPDGSNFTLKIRSTKLEDSAMYFCASSERFEAFFGQGTRLTVV.

The gene calls are TRBV30 and TRBJ1-1; D is possibly TRBD1 (6 bases). This CDR3 contains 13 residues. Trimming shortened V by 5 bases and J by 6 bases, and 16 bases separated the two germline ends. The V gene's germline CDR1 is GTSNPN and CDR2 SVGIG (reference sequence). As DNA, the CDR3 is TGTGCCTGGGCTAGGGGGGATAGATCTGAAGCTTTCTTT. Translating gives CAWARGDRSEAFF.

The chain uses TRBV14 and TRBJ2-5; D uncertain. This CDR3 is 15 amino acids long. With 1 base removed from V and 0 bases from J, the gap between germline ends came to 9 bases. The germline CDR1 and CDR2 sequences are SGHDN and FVKESK. The CDR3 nucleotides are TGTGCCAGCAGCCAAGTTGGCCGAAACCAAGAGACCCAGTACTTC. Residues: CASSQVGRNQETQYF.

J is TRBJ2-4 and V is TRBV19; 8 positions agree with TRBD2. V shed 5 bases, J shed 0 bases, and the junction held 9 bases outside the gene matches. The CDR3 contains 17 residues. The V gene's germline CDR1 is LNHDA and CDR2 SQIVND (reference sequence). CDR3 residues: CASSLTRGGLAKNIQYF. Written as DNA, the CDR3 is TGTGCCAGTAGTCTTACCCGGGGGGGACTAGCCAAAAACATTCAGTACTTC.